This T cell receptor (beta chain) is drawn from a study of T cells after yellow fever vaccination. As for the study in general: SMART-Seq v4 Ultra Low Input prepared the low-cell-number fractions.

The CDR3 is 16 amino acids. CDR1 is SGDLS and CDR2 is YYNGEE in the germline V gene. V dropped 3 bases and J dropped 2 bases, with 18 bases sitting between them. Findings and limits, study-wide: FACS-sorted repertoires could harbor abundant contaminating bulk-population clonotypes. Reappearance after the booster was observed for most primary-vaccination clones (more than 95% CD4, about 85% CD8).

Template-switching 5'RACE yielded the TCR cDNA; a universal primer site and UMIs were added in the process. TCRdb reprocessed the 5' RACE reads with MiXCR, giving one entry per CDR3 protein. The repertoire holds 100,000 to 150,000 distinct CDR3 sequences, with under 9% as singletons. Points on this clonotype: Its antigen is as yet unknown.

The clonotype originates from a man aged 18 to 29 who received the YFV17D yellow fever vaccine. The V gene is TRBV9, the J gene TRBJ2-7; D is perhaps TRBD1 or TRBD2 (5 bases each). The specimen comprised CD8+ T cells sorted from PBMCs, sampled on the day of the yellow fever booster vaccination. The CDR3 here is CASSAVEGYSPYEQYF. The CDR3 DNA is TGTGCCAGCAGCGCAGTTGAGGGGTACAGTCCCTACGAGCAGTACTTC.